Sequencing of this TCR beta chain was carried out in a study of technical replicates of blood from a handful of donors. Generated by immunoSEQ multiplex PCR, the TCRdb table keeps only in-frame clones and is missing some. The sample lists around 80,000 clones, roughly nine tenths occurring once. Germline lookup yields CDR1 MNHEY and CDR2 SMNVEV (reference sequence). With 2 bases removed from V and 6 bases from J, the gap between germline ends came to 13 bases. The CDR3 totals 14 residues. The sequenced sample consisted of T cells isolated from PBMCs. The clonotype was recovered from a human donor in good health. The V gene is TRBV27, the J gene TRBJ1-2; D is unresolved. CDR3 in amino acids: CASSLGGPLDGYTF. CDR3 nucleotide sequence: TGTGCCAGCAGTTTAGGAGGACCGCTAGATGGCTACACCTTC.